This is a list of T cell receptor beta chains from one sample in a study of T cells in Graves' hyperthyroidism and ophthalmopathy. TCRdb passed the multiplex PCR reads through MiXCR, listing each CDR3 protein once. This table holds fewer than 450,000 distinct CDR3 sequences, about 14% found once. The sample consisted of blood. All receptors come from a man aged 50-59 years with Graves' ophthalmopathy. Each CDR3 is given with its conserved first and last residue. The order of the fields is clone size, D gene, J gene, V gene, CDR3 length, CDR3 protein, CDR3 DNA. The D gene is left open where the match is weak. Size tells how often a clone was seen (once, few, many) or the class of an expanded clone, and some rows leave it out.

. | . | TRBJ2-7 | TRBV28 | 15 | CASSLSLGLSYEQYF | TGTGCCAGCAGTTTATCTCTGGGGCTGTCCTACGAGCAGTACTTC
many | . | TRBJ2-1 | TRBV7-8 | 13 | CASSPLLGNEQFF | TGTGCCAGCAGCCCCCTTTTGGGCAATGAGCAGTTCTTC
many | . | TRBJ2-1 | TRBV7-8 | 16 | CASSSLGWGAGNEQFF | TGTGCCAGCAGCTCCTTAGGTTGGGGGGCGGGTAATGAGCAGTTCTTC
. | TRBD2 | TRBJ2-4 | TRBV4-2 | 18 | CASSQGLAGDPAKNIQYF | TGTGCCAGCAGCCAAGGACTAGCGGGAGACCCCGCCAAAAACATTCAGTACTTC
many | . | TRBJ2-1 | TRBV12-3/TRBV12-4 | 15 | CASTAPGLFYNEQFF | TGTGCCAGCACCGCGCCGGGACTTTTCTACAATGAGCAGTTCTTC
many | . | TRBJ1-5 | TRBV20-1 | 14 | CSVRRRSTAQPQHF | TGCAGTGTCAGGCGTCGATCAACTGCTCAGCCCCAGCATTTT
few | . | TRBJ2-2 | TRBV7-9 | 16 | CASSLPSTTNTGELFF | TGTGCCAGCAGCTTACCTAGCACGACGAACACCGGGGAGCTGTTTTTT
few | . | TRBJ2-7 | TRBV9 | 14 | CASSVEAVAYEQYF | TGTGCCAGCAGCGTAGAGGCAGTCGCCTACGAGCAGTACTTC
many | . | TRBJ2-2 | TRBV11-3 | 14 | CASRLKGDTGELFF | TGTGCCAGCAGGCTAAAGGGGGACACCGGGGAGCTGTTTTTT
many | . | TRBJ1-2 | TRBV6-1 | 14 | CASSEKKRNYGYTF | TGTGCCAGCAGTGAAAAGAAACGGAATTATGGCTACACCTTC
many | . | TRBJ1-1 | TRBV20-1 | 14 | CSARDGGVYTEAFF | TGCAGTGCTAGAGACGGAGGGGTGTACACTGAAGCTTTCTTT
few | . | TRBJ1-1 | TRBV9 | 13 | CASSVADYTEAFF | TGTGCCAGCAGCGTAGCGGATTACACTGAAGCTTTCTTT
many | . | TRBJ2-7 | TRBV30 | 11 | CAWREEYEQYF | TGTGCCTGGCGCGAAGAGTACGAGCAGTACTTC
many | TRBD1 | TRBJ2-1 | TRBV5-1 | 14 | CASSFVTGANEQFF | TGCGCCAGCAGCTTTGTGACAGGGGCGAATGAGCAGTTCTTC
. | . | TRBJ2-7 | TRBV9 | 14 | CASSVGPASYEQYF | TGTGCCAGCAGCGTAGGCCCAGCCTCCTACGAGCAGTACTTC
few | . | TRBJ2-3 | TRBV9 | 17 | CASSVALGLAGTDTQYF | TGTGCCAGCAGCGTAGCTCTTGGCCTGGCCGGCACAGATACGCAGTATTTT
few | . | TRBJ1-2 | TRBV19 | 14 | CASSFFGGLYGYTF | TGTGCCAGTAGTTTTTTTGGGGGACTCTATGGCTACACCTTC
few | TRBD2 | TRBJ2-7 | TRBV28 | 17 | CASSLGTSGKVTYEQYF | TGTGCCAGCAGTTTAGGGACTAGCGGGAAAGTAACCTACGAGCAGTACTTC
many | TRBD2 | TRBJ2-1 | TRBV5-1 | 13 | CACSSGRANEQFF | TGCGCCTGCAGTAGCGGGAGGGCCAATGAGCAGTTCTTC
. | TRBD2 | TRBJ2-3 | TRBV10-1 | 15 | CASSVDSGRLDTQYF | TGCGCCAGCAGTGTGGATAGCGGGAGATTGGATACGCAGTATTTT
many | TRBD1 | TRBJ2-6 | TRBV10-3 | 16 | CATSKDRGAGANVLTF | TGTGCCACCTCAAAGGACAGGGGGGCTGGGGCCAACGTCCTGACTTTC
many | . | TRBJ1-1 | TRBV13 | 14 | CASSLVLRNTEAFF | TGTGCCAGCAGCTTAGTATTAAGGAACACTGAAGCTTTCTTT
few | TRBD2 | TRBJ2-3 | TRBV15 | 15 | CATSRAGGGTDTQYF | TGTGCCACCAGCAGAGCGGGGGGGGGCACAGATACGCAGTATTTT
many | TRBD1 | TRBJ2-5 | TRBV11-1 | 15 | CASSPDGQGGETQYF | TGTGCCAGCAGCCCAGACGGACAGGGCGGGGAGACCCAGTACTTC
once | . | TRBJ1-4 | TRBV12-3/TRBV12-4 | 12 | CASKAGGEKLFF | TGTGCCAGCAAGGCGGGGGGGGAAAAACTGTTTTTT
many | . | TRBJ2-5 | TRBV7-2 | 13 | CASSFGVQETQYF | TGTGCCAGCAGCTTCGGTGTGCAAGAGACCCAGTACTTC
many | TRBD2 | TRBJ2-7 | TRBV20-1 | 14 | CSASPSGSGYEQYF | TGCAGTGCTAGCCCCAGCGGGAGTGGGTACGAGCAGTACTTC
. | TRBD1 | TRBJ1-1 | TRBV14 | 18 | CASSQGQAGILMNTEAFF | TGTGCCAGCAGCCAGGGACAGGCCGGGATCCTTATGAACACTGAAGCTTTCTTT
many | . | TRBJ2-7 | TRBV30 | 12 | CAWGLSSYEQYF | TGTGCCTGGGGACTCAGCTCCTACGAGCAGTACTTC
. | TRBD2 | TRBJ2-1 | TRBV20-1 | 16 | CSARDLETSHYNEQFF | TGCAGTGCTAGAGATCTAGAGACTAGCCATTACAATGAGCAGTTCTTC
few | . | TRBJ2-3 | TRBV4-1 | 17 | CASSQGAGQPITDTQYF | TGCGCCAGCAGCCAAGGGGCGGGACAGCCGATCACAGATACGCAGTATTTT
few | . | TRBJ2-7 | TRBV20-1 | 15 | CSARDGRGTTYEQYF | TGCAGTGCTAGAGATGGTCGGGGAACGACCTACGAGCAGTACTTC
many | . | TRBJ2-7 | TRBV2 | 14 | CASSDRGVGTEQYF | TGTGCCAGCAGTGATCGGGGCGTAGGGACCGAGCAGTACTTC
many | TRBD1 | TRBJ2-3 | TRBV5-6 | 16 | CASSSPVGQGFWTQYF | TGTGCCAGCAGCTCCCCTGTGGGACAGGGATTTTGGACGCAGTATTTT
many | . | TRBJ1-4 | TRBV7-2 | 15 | CASSSQGLLGEKLFF | TGTGCCAGCAGTTCGCAGGGTTTGTTAGGCGAAAAACTGTTTTTT
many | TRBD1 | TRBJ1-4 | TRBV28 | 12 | CASGRQGEKLFF | TGTGCCAGCGGTCGACAGGGGGAAAAACTGTTTTTT
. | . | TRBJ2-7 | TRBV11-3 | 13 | CASSREGHYEQYF | TGTGCCAGCAGCCGAGAGGGGCACTACGAGCAGTACTTC
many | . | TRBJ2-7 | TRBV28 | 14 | CASISGRMTYEQYF | TGTGCCAGCATTTCCGGACGGATGACCTACGAGCAGTACTTC
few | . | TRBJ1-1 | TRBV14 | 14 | CASSQESQNTEAFF | TGTGCCAGCAGCCAAGAATCACAGAACACTGAAGCTTTCTTT
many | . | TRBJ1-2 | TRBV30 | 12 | CAWSPTNGGYTF | TGTGCCTGGAGTCCCACTAATGGGGGCTACACCTTC
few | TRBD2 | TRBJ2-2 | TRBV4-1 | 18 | CASSVGLAGGSAAGELFF | TGCGCCAGCAGCGTGGGACTAGCGGGAGGGTCTGCCGCCGGGGAGCTGTTTTTT